This record covers a single T cell receptor (beta chain). Its matching antigen is unknown. The data were obtained in a study of post-analysis software for immune sequencing data. Study results and caveats: Patients had higher frequencies than controls of roughly 5 TRBV segments, including TRBV5-6, TRBV5-1 and TRBV20-1. Compared against controls, patients with multiple sclerosis displayed significantly lower normalized Chao1 diversity. Clustering by F measure revealed strong co-clustering among samples prepared together in one batch.

V gave up 2 bases and J gave up 8 bases; unmatched junction bases: 6. This CDR3 has 13 amino acids. Germline values: CDR1 SQVTM, CDR2 ANQGSEA. Tagging with unique molecular identifiers was a feature of the TCR beta cDNA libraries. The source material, about 0.9 to 10 million T cells, gave rise to roughly 500,000 cDNA molecules. One entry per CDR3 protein results from TCRdb running MiXCR on the PCR reads. The sample has 400,000 to 500,000 distinct CDR3 sequences; 30% to 45% are singletons. The sample was blood. This receptor was identified in a girl aged 2 to 9 with multiple sclerosis. J is TRBJ1-2 and V is TRBV29-1; the match to TRBD1 covers 9 bases. The CDR3 DNA is TGCAGCGTTGAAAAACAGGGGGCGGGAGGCTACACCTTC. This encodes CSVEKQGAGGYTF.